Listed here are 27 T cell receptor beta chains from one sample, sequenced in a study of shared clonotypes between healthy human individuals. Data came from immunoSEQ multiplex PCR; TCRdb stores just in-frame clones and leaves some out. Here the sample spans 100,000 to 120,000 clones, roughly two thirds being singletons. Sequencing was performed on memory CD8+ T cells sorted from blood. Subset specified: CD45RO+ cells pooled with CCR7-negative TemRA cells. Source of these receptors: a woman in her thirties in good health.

In nucleotides, the CDR3 is TGTGCCTGGAGTGAACTGGTCGTCTACACCTTC. It encodes CAWSELVVYTF. The genes are TRBV30 and TRBJ1-2; D is uncertain. Germline values: CDR1 GTSNPN, CDR2 SVGIG (reference sequence). The CDR3 contains 11 residues. V was pared by 1 base and J by 10 bases, with 10 bases between.

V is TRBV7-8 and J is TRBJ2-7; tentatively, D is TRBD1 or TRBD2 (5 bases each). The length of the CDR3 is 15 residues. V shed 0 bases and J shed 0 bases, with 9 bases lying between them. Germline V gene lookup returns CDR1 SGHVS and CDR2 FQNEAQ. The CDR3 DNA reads TGTGCCAGCAGCTTAGCGGCAGGGAGCTCCTACGAGCAGTACTTC. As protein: CASSLAAGSSYEQYF.

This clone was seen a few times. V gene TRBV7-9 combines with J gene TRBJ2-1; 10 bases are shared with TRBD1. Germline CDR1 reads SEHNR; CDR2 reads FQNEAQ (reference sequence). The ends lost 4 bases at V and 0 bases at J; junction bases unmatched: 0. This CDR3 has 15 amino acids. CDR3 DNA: TGTGCCAGCAGCTGGGACAGGGGCTCCTACAATGAGCAGTTCTTC. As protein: CASSWDRGSYNEQFF.

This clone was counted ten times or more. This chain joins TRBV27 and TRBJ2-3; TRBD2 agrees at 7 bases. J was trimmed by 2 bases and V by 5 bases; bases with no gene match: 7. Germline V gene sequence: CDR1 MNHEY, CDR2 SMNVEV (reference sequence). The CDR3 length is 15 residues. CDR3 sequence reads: CASSTRTRLTDTQYF. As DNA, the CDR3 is TGTGCCAGCAGTACCCGGACTAGACTCACAGATACGCAGTATTTT.

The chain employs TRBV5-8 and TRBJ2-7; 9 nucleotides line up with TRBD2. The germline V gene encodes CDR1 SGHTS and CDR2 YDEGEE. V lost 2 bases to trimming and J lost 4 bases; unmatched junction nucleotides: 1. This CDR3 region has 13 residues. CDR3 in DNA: TGTGCCAGCAGCTTTGGACTAGCGTACGAGCAGTACTTC. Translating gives CASSFGLAYEQYF.

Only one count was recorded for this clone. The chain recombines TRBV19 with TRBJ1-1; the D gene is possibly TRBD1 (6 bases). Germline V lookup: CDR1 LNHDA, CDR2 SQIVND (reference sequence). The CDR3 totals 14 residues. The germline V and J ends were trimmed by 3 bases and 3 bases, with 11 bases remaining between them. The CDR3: CASSIRGGDTEAFF. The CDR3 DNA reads TGTGCCAGTAGTATCCGAGGGGGGGACACTGAAGCTTTCTTT.

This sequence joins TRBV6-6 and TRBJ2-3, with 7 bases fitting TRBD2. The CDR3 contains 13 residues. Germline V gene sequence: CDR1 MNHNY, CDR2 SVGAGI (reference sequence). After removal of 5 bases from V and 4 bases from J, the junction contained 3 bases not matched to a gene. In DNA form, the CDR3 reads TGTGCCAGCAGTGCGGGAGTGGCAGATACGCAGTATTTT. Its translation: CASSAGVADTQYF.

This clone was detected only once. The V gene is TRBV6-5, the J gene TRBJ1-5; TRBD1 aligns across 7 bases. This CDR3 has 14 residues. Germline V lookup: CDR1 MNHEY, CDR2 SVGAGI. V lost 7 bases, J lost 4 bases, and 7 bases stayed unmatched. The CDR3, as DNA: TGTGCCAGCAACCACCGGGACAGAAATCAGCCCCAGCATTTT. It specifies CASNHRDRNQPQHF.

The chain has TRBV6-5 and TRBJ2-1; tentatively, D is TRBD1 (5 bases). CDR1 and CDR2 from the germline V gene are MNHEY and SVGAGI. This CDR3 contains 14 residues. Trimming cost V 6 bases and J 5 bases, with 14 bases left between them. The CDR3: CASSLDLTDNEQFF. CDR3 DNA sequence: TGTGCCAGCAGCTTAGATCTGACAGACAATGAGCAGTTCTTC.

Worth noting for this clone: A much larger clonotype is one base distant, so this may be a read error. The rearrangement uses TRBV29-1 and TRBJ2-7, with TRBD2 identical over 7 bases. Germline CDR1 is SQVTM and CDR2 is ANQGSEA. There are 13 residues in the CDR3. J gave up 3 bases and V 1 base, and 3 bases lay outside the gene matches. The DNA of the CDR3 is TGCAGCGTTGAAGCTGGCGGGAGCTACGAGCAGTACTTC. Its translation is CSVEAGGSYEQYF.

The CDR3 DNA reads TGTGCCAGCAGCTTGGAGGCCAGCTTTAACTATGGCTACACCTTC. Translation: CASSLEASFNYGYTF. The genes are TRBV5-6 and TRBJ1-2; unclear D gene. The CDR3 spans 15 residues. Trimming removed 0 bases at V and 1 base at J, with 10 bases between. The germline V gene has CDR1 SGHDT and CDR2 YYEEEE.

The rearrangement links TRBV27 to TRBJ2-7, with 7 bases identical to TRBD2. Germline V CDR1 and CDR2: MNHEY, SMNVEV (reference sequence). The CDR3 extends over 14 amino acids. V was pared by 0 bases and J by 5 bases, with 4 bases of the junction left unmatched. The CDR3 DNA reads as TGTGCCAGCAGTTTATCGACTAGCTGGGACGAGCAGTACTTC. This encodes CASSLSTSWDEQYF.

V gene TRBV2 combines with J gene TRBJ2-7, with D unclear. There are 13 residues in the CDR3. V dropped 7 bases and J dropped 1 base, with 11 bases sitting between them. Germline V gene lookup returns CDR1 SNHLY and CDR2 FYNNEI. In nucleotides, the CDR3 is TGTGCCAGCATCGGATCCGCGTCCTACGAGCAGTACTTC. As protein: CASIGSASYEQYF.

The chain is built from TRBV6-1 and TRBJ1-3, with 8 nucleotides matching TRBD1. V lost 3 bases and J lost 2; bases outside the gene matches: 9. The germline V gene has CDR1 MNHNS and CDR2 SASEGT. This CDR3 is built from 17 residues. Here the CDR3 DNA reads TGTGCCAGCAGTGAGCTCCCCCTGACAGGGGCTGGAAACACCATATATTTT. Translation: CASSELPLTGAGNTIYF.

This chain's CDR3 is CASSVQGTVPYEQYF. Here the CDR3 DNA reads TGTGCCAGCAGTGTACAGGGAACGGTCCCTTACGAGCAGTACTTC. The chain is built from TRBV25-1 and TRBJ2-5; TRBD1 might be the D (6 bases). The assigned J gene may be wrong: the sequence end matches TRBJ2-7 better. Germline V gene data show CDR1 as MGHDK and CDR2 as SYGVNS. The CDR3 has 15 amino acids.

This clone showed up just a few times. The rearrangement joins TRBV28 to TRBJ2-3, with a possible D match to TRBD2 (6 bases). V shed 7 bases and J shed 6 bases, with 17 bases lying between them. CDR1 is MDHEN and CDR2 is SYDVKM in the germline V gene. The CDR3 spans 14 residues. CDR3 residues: CASKGLTFPDTQYF. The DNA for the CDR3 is TGTGCCAGCAAAGGACTAACTTTCCCCGATACGCAGTATTTT.

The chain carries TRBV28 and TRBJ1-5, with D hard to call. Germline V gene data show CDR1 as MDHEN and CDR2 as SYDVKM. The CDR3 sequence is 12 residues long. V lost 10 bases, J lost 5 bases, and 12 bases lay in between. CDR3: CANSGDHQPQHF. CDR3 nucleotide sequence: TGTGCCAACTCCGGGGATCATCAGCCCCAGCATTTT.

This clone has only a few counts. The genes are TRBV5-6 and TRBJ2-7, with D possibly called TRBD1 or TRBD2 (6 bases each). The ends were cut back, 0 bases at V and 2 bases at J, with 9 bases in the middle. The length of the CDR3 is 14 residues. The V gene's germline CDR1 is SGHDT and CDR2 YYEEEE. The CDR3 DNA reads TGTGCCAGCAGCTTGGGCGGGGACACCTACGAGCAGTACTTC. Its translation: CASSLGGDTYEQYF.

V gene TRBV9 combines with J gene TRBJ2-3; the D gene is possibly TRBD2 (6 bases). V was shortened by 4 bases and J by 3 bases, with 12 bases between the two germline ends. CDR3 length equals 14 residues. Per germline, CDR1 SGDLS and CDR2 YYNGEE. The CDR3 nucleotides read TGTGCCAGCAGCTTCGGGGGAGCGACAGATACGCAGTATTTT. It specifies CASSFGGATDTQYF.

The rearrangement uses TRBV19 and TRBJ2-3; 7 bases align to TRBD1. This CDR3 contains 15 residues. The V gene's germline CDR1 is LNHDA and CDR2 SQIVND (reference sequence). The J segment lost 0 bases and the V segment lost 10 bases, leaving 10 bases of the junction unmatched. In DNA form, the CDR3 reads TGTGCCACAAATCGCAGGGGACAGAGCACAGATACGCAGTATTTT. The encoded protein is CATNRRGQSTDTQYF.

The CDR3 sequence is CAWSQTNYNYGYTF. CDR3 in DNA: TGTGCCTGGAGTCAGACCAATTATAACTATGGCTACACCTTC. This sequence joins TRBV30 and TRBJ1-2; D gene unclear. The CDR3 covers 14 residues. The V gene's germline CDR1 is GTSNPN and CDR2 SVGIG (reference sequence). The V end was cut by 2 bases, the J end by 1 base, with 11 bases between.

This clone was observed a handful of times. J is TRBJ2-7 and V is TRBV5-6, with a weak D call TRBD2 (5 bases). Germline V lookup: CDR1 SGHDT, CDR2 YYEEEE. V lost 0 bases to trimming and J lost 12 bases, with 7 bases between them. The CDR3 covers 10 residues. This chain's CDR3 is CASSLGRGYF. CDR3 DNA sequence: TGTGCCAGCAGCTTGGGTCGGGGGTACTTC.

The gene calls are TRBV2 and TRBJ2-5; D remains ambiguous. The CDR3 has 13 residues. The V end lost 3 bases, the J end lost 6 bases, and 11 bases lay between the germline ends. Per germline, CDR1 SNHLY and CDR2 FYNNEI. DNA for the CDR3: TGTGCCAGCAGTGACGTAGGGATCCAGACCCAGTACTTC. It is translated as CASSDVGIQTQYF.

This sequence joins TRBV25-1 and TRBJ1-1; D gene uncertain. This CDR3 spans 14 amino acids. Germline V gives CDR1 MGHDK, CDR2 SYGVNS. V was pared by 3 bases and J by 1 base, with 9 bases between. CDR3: CASSDVRENTEAFF. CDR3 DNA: TGTGCCAGCAGTGATGTACGGGAGAACACTGAAGCTTTCTTT.

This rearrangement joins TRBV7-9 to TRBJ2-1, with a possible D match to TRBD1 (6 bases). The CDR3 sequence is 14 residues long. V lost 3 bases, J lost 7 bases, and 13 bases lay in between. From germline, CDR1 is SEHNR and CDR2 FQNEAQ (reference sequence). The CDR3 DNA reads TGTGCCAGCAGCTTTTTAGGGGGAACGAATGAGCAGTTCTTC. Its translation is CASSFLGGTNEQFF.

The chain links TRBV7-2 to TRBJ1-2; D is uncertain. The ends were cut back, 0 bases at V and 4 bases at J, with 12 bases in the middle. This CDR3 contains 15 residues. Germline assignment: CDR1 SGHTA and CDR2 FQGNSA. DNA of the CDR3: TGTGCCAGCAGCTTAGCGCCCCCAGACTCCTATGGCTACACCTTC. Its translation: CASSLAPPDSYGYTF.

For the CDR3, the DNA is TGTGCCAGCAGCGCGGGACTAGTTGAAAATGAGCAGTTCTTC. Protein sequence: CASSAGLVENEQFF. J is TRBJ2-1 and V is TRBV2; TRBD2 aligns across 8 bases. V dropped 6 bases and J dropped 7; count of bases not matched to a gene: 8. The CDR3 extends over 14 amino acids. The germline V gene encodes CDR1 SNHLY and CDR2 FYNNEI. The whole variable domain, remainder taken from reference TRBV2 and TRBJ2-1, is EPEVTQTPSHQVTQMGQEVILRCVPISNHLYFYWYRQILGQKVEFLVSFYNNEISEKSEIFDDQFSVERPDGSNFTLKIRSTKLEDSAMYFCASSAGLVENEQFFGPGTRLTVL.